One sample yielded the 29 T cell receptor beta chains listed below, sequenced in a study of blood T cell repertoires in COVID-19 (dated by TCRdb to the early 2020s). Preparation of the library involved the immunoSEQ multiplex PCR assay. The immuneACCESS repertoire file appears here via TCRdb, limited to in-frame rearrangements. These files lack a portion of the clones; in checked studies, under half of the deficit traces to unresolved V genes, and the cause of the others is not known. The sample includes about 170,000 clones, with about 89% observed a single time. The ten biggest clones cover 2.5% to 4% of the sample. Input material: peripheral blood. Receptors were obtained from a man aged 70 or older with acute or convalescent COVID-19.

This chain connects TRBV5-1 to TRBJ2-7; a possible D gene is TRBD2 (6 bases). Trimming stripped 2 bases from V and 5 bases from J, with 11 bases between. The CDR3 sequence is 13 residues long. Germline V gives CDR1 SGHRS, CDR2 YFSETQ. This chain's CDR3 is CASSFGGIDEQYF. Written as DNA, the CDR3 is TGCGCCAGCAGCTTTGGGGGGATCGACGAGCAGTACTTC.

This chain links TRBV6-1 with TRBJ1-4; D unclear. This CDR3 contains 15 residues. V was clipped by 2 bases and J by 6 bases, with 13 bases between them. The germline gives CDR1 MNHNS, CDR2 SASEGT. The CDR3 nucleotides read TGTGCCAGCAGTGAACGTTCGATTCCGGATGAAAAACTGTTTTTT. Translation: CASSERSIPDEKLFF.

CDR3 sequence (DNA): TGCGCCAGCAGCTTGTTAGCGGGAGAACCGAAGGAGCAGTACTTC. It yields the protein CASSLLAGEPKEQYF. V usage is TRBV5-1 and J usage is TRBJ2-7, with TRBD2 identical over 9 bases. This CDR3 comprises 15 residues. Trimming cost V 1 base and J 7 bases; bases outside gene matches: 9. The germline CDR1 and CDR2 sequences are SGHRS and YFSETQ.

The chain recombines TRBV27 with TRBJ1-5; 7 bases fit TRBD1. Germline values: CDR1 MNHEY, CDR2 SMNVEV (reference sequence). The CDR3 extends over 15 amino acids. V lost 5 bases to trimming and J lost 6 bases; unmatched junction nucleotides: 10. CDR3 sequence: CASSGRQGAVQPQHF. In DNA form, the CDR3 reads TGTGCCAGCAGTGGGCGACAGGGAGCCGTTCAGCCCCAGCATTTT.

The V and J genes are TRBV24-1 and TRBJ2-7; the match to TRBD1 covers 9 bases. V lost 4 bases, J lost 7 bases, and 10 bases stayed unmatched. The CDR3 loop spans 15 amino acids. Germline V gene lookup returns CDR1 KGHDR and CDR2 SFDVKD. The CDR3 coding sequence is TGTGCCACCAGTGAGCCGGGACAGGGAATTGGAGAGCAGTACTTC. Encoded protein: CATSEPGQGIGEQYF.

This chain links TRBV7-3 with TRBJ2-5; 15 bases fit TRBD2. Germline V gene sequence: CDR1 SGHTA, CDR2 FQGTGA. V dropped 5 bases and J dropped 1; count of bases not matched to a gene: 5. The CDR3 has 17 residues. This CDR3 is CASSPGTSGGIQETQYF. The CDR3 DNA sequence: TGTGCCAGCAGCCCGGGGACTAGCGGGGGGATCCAAGAGACCCAGTACTTC.

V gene TRBV7-6 combines with J gene TRBJ1-4; 9 bases agree with TRBD1. There are 17 residues in the CDR3. The germline CDR1 and CDR2 sequences are SGHVS and FNYEAQ. V lost 5 bases to trimming and J lost 8 bases; unmatched junction nucleotides: 15. Here the CDR3 DNA reads TGTGCCAGCAGCCCGGGACAGGGTCCCTCTATCGGGGAAAAACTGTTTTTT. Translating gives CASSPGQGPSIGEKLFF.

The chain links TRBV28 to TRBJ1-1; no firm D call. The ends were cut back, 6 bases at V and 9 bases at J, with 8 bases in the middle. The germline V gene encodes CDR1 MDHEN and CDR2 SYDVKM. This CDR3 is built from 10 residues. The CDR3 nucleotides read TGTGCCAGCAGCCACTCTCAAGCTTTCTTT. It specifies CASSHSQAFF.

The CDR3 DNA sequence: TGTGCCAGCAGCTACCCCGAGGAATATGGCTACACCTTC. Its translation: CASSYPEEYGYTF. This chain links TRBV5-4 with TRBJ1-2; no reliable D call. V lost 3 bases to trimming and J lost 5 bases, with 11 bases between them. Germline V gene sequence: CDR1 SGHNT, CDR2 YYREEE (reference sequence). The CDR3 sequence is 13 residues long.

The V and J genes are TRBV7-2 and TRBJ2-7; 7 bases line up with TRBD2. The CDR3 is 17 amino acids. J lost 2 bases, V lost 1 base, and 11 bases had no gene match. Per the germline V gene, CDR1 is SGHTA and CDR2 is FQGNSA. CDR3 loop: CASSLGAGLLPAYEQYF. The CDR3 DNA reads TGTGCCAGCAGCTTAGGAGCGGGACTACTCCCTGCCTACGAGCAGTACTTC.

The count of this clone is one. The chain links TRBV6-2 or TRBV6-3 to TRBJ1-1, with unresolved D. Germline values: CDR1 MNHEY, CDR2 SVGEGT. Between the trimmed V and J ends, which lost 2 bases and 2 bases, there was a span of 12 bases. The CDR3 sequence is 15 residues long. For the CDR3, the DNA is TGTGCCAGCAGTTACGTTCTAAGAAGAAACACTGAAGCTTTCTTT. This translates into CASSYVLRRNTEAFF.

The chain recombines TRBV5-6 with TRBJ1-1; 7 nucleotides agree with TRBD1. CDR3 length: 16 residues. The germline V gene encodes CDR1 SGHDT and CDR2 YYEEEE. V dropped 3 bases and J dropped 0; count of bases not matched to a gene: 8. CDR3 in amino acids: CASSSGRDSLNTEAFF. The CDR3 bases are TGTGCCAGCAGCTCAGGCCGGGACAGTCTGAACACTGAAGCTTTCTTT.

V gene TRBV30 combines with J gene TRBJ2-5, with 12 bases aligning to TRBD2. The V and J ends lost 1 base and 0 bases, in that order; junction bases with no gene match: 6. The CDR3 totals 17 residues. Per the germline V gene, CDR1 is GTSNPN and CDR2 is SVGIG (reference sequence). This chain's CDR3 is CAWSEGTSGHHQETQYF. The CDR3 DNA is TGTGCCTGGAGTGAGGGGACTAGCGGGCACCACCAAGAGACCCAGTACTTC.

The chain uses TRBV24-1 and TRBJ2-7; 12 bases are shared with TRBD1. V lost 7 bases to trimming and J lost 6 bases; unmatched junction nucleotides: 9. From germline, CDR1 is KGHDR and CDR2 SFDVKD. This CDR3 is built from 15 residues. The CDR3, as DNA: TGTGCCACCAGCGACGCCGGGACAGGGGGCGCCGAGCAGTACTTC. Its protein product is CATSDAGTGGAEQYF.

V gene TRBV2 combines with J gene TRBJ1-5; 10 bases map to TRBD1. V lost 6 bases and J lost 6; bases outside the gene matches: 8. Germline V gene data show CDR1 as SNHLY and CDR2 as FYNNEI. This CDR3 has 15 residues. The CDR3 sequence: CASSRDRGHVQPQHF. The DNA of the CDR3 is TGTGCCAGCAGCAGAGACAGGGGGCATGTTCAGCCCCAGCATTTT. The complete variable domain, with remaining parts taken from reference TRBV2 and TRBJ1-5, reads EPEVTQTPSHQVTQMGQEVILRCVPISNHLYFYWYRQILGQKVEFLVSFYNNEISEKSEIFDDQFSVERPDGSNFTLKIRSTKLEDSAMYFCASSRDRGHVQPQHFGDGTRLSIL.

The chain recombines TRBV6-2 or TRBV6-3 with TRBJ2-3; TRBD2 matches 13 bases. V shed 2 bases and J 4 bases; nucleotides not matched to a gene: 6. CDR1 is MNHEY and CDR2 is SVGEGT in the germline V gene. The CDR3 is 17 amino acids. The CDR3 nucleotides are TGTGCCAGCAGTTACCGACGACTAGCGGGGGGCGCAGATACGCAGTATTTT. Translated, it gives CASSYRRLAGGADTQYF.

The chain uses TRBV4-2 and TRBJ1-1; TRBD1 might be the D (6 bases). The CDR3 has 15 amino acids. V lost 0 bases, J lost 7 bases, and 15 bases lay in between. The germline gives CDR1 LGHNA, CDR2 YNFKEQ. The CDR3 nucleotides are TGTGCCAGCAGCCAAGATCGGCGGGGGGCCTATGAAGCTTTCTTT. Translated, it gives CASSQDRRGAYEAFF.

The chain combines TRBV2 with TRBJ2-3, with D unclear. The CDR3 runs 12 residues. The ends were cut back, 6 bases at V and 4 bases at J, with 8 bases in the middle. CDR1 SNHLY and CDR2 FYNNEI come from the germline V gene. CDR3 coding DNA: TGTGCCAGCAGGCCCGACTCAGATACGCAGTATTTT. Protein product: CASRPDSDTQYF.

V is TRBV6-2 or TRBV6-3 and J is TRBJ2-7, with D perhaps TRBD1 (6 bases). The germline V and J ends were trimmed by 3 bases and 6 bases, with 21 bases remaining between them. The CDR3 is 16 residues long. CDR1 and CDR2 (germline): MNHEY, SVGEGT. The CDR3 DNA reads as TGTGCCAGCAGTTATAGGGCCCCAGGGGCAAGCGGCGAGCAGTACTTC. The encoded protein is CASSYRAPGASGEQYF.

In DNA, the CDR3 is TGTGCCACGGCGGGAGTAGAGAATTCACCCCTCCACTTT. It encodes CATAGVENSPLHF. The gene calls are TRBV15 and TRBJ1-6; no firm D call. Germline V gene lookup returns CDR1 LNHNV and CDR2 YYDKDF (reference sequence). The CDR3 is 13 residues long. V was pared by 9 bases and J by 7 bases, with 13 bases between.

The V gene is TRBV30, the J gene TRBJ2-1; 12 bases fit TRBD2. Germline V gene sequence: CDR1 GTSNPN, CDR2 SVGIG (reference sequence). The CDR3 covers 16 residues. The ends lost 3 bases at V and 4 bases at J; junction bases unmatched: 7. CDR3 in amino acids: CAWRAPGLAGYNEQFF. In DNA form, the CDR3 reads TGTGCCTGGAGAGCTCCGGGACTAGCGGGTTACAATGAGCAGTTCTTC. Drawing the rest from reference TRBV30 and TRBJ2-1, the complete variable domain is SQTIHQWPATLVQPVGSPLSLECTVEGTSNPNLYWYRQAAGRGLQLLFYSVGIGQISSEVPQNLSASRPQDRQFILSSKKLLLSDSGFYLCAWRAPGLAGYNEQFFGPGTRLTVL.

This chain links TRBV5-4 with TRBJ2-3, with a possible D match to TRBD1 (5 bases). Trimming pared 2 bases from V and 3 bases from J, leaving 10 bases between. The CDR3 covers 14 residues. Germline CDR1 and CDR2: SGHNT and YYREEE (reference sequence). CDR3 loop: CASSLGAGTDTQYF. The CDR3 nucleotides read TGTGCCAGCAGCTTAGGGGCCGGTACAGATACGCAGTATTTT. Based on the CDR3 plus reference TRBV5-4 and TRBJ2-3, the full variable domain is ETGVTQSPTHLIKTRGQQVTLRCSSQSGHNTVSWYQQALGQGPQFIFQYYREEENGRGNFPPRFSGLQFPNYSSELNVNALELDDSALYLCASSLGAGTDTQYFGPGTRLTVL.

This chain joins TRBV2 and TRBJ2-3, with 15 nucleotides matching TRBD2. This CDR3 has 16 residues. The V and J ends lost 5 bases and 5 bases, in that order; junction bases with no gene match: 5. Germline V gene lookup returns CDR1 SNHLY and CDR2 FYNNEI. CDR3 nucleotides: TGTGCCAGCAGTAGGACTAGCGGGAGGGCCGGAGATACGCAGTATTTT. Translation gives CASSRTSGRAGDTQYF.

This rearrangement joins TRBV3-1 (or the pseudogene TRBV3-2) to TRBJ2-7; 9 bases align to TRBD1. There are 15 residues in the CDR3. V lost 4 bases and J lost 5; bases outside the gene matches: 9. Germline lookup yields CDR1 LGHDT and CDR2 YNNKEL (reference sequence). DNA for the CDR3: TGTGCCAGCAGCCTCAGCCCGGGACAGGGAAACGAGCAGTACTTC. The encoded protein is CASSLSPGQGNEQYF.

A word on this clone: Other DNA sequences within the sample encode an identical CDR3. J is TRBJ1-2 and V is TRBV19; no clear D gene. The ends were cut back, 3 bases at V and 0 bases at J, with 8 bases in the middle. Germline lookup yields CDR1 LNHDA and CDR2 SQIVND (reference sequence). The CDR3 has 14 residues. CDR3 protein: CASSIQGANYGYTF. CDR3 coding DNA: TGTGCCAGTAGTATTCAAGGAGCTAACTATGGCTACACCTTC.

The chain has TRBV19 and TRBJ1-4; D remains ambiguous. Germline CDR1 reads LNHDA; CDR2 reads SQIVND (reference sequence). The CDR3 contains 13 residues. V dropped 4 bases and J dropped 7 bases, with 10 bases sitting between them. The CDR3 nucleotides read TGTGCCAGTAGTACCAATCGGGGTGAAAAACTGTTTTTT. It codes for CASSTNRGEKLFF.

The table lists this clone with a count of one. This chain connects TRBV18 to TRBJ1-3; 9 bases are shared with TRBD1. CDR3 length: 17 residues. V lost 3 bases, J lost 4 bases, and 10 bases stayed unmatched. The germline V gene has CDR1 KGHSH and CDR2 LQKENI. The DNA for the CDR3 is TGTGCCAGCTCACCCGGGACAGGGAGCTTCGGAGGAAACACCATATATTTT. Amino acids: CASSPGTGSFGGNTIYF. The full variable domain, in which reference TRBV18 and TRBJ1-3 provide the parts outside the CDR3, is NAGVMQNPRHLVRRRGQEARLRCSPMKGHSHVYWYRQLPEEGLKFMVYLQKENIIDESGMPKERFSAEFPKEGPSILRIQQVVRGDSAAYFCASSPGTGSFGGNTIYFGEGSWLTVV.

This clone was recorded only once. The rearrangement links TRBV28 to TRBJ2-7, with 13 bases matching TRBD2. This CDR3 is built from 13 residues. The V segment lost 5 bases and the J segment 7 bases; nucleotides outside the gene matches: 2. The germline V gene encodes CDR1 MDHEN and CDR2 SYDVKM. The CDR3 sequence is CASSRGLAGEQYF. DNA for the CDR3: TGTGCCAGCAGTAGGGGACTAGCGGGGGAGCAGTACTTC.

The chain carries TRBV7-2 and TRBJ2-3; 7 bases are a match to TRBD1. Germline loops: CDR1 SGHTA, CDR2 FQGNSA. The CDR3 is 15 residues long. Unmatched junction bases numbered 7, after V lost 1 base and J lost 6 bases. The CDR3 loop is CASSLDPRGSDTQYF. The CDR3 DNA sequence: TGTGCCAGCAGCTTAGACCCCAGGGGGAGCGATACGCAGTATTTT.